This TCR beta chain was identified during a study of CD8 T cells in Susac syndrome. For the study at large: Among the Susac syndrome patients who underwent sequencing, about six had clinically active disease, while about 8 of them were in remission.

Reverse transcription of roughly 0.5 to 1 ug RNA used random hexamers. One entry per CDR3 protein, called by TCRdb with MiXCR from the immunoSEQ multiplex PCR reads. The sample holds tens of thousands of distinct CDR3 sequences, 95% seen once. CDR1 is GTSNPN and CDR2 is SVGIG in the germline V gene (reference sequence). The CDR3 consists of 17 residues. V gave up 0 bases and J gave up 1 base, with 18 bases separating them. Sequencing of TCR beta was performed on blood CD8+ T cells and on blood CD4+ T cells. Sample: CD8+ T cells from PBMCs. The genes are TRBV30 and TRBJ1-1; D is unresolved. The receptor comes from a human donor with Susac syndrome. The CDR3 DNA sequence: TGTGCCTGGAGTGTAAAGCCGTCCATACCCAAGAACACTGAAGCTTTCTTT. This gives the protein CAWSVKPSIPKNTEAFF.